The clone carrying this T cell receptor beta chain was picked up many times. Its target is unknown. TCRdb itself ran the 5' RACE reads through MiXCR, one entry per CDR3 protein. This table has about 3,600 distinct CDR3 sequences, over 12% appearing once. The sample belongs to a study of spatial heterogeneity in lung cancer. The study, taken as a whole, reports: Intratumoral expanded alpha and beta TCR counts were found to track tumor mutation counts.

There are 14 residues in the CDR3. The V gene lost 6 bases and the J gene lost 2 bases, with 13 bases spanning the gap. CDR1 and CDR2 from the germline V gene are SEHNR and FQNEAQ (reference sequence). The time point is: sample taken at primary tumor resection. The sequenced material consisted of unsorted whole RNA from tumor, nontumor lung or frozen PBMC. This receptor was identified in a female donor with early-stage non-small cell lung cancer. This chain uses TRBV7-9 with TRBJ1-1; D unclear. Sample: lung tumor tissue, taken at surgery. CDR3 sequence: CASSRGEGNTEAFF. DNA of the CDR3: TGTGCCAGCAGTCGCGGCGAGGGTAACACTGAAGCTTTCTTT.